These 23 T cell receptor beta chains came from one sample sequenced in a study of PD-L1 blockade in urothelial cancer. Stated time point: pretreatment peripheral blood. TCRdb's table, derived via immunoSEQ multiplex PCR, lists solely in-frame clones and lacks some. The sample holds over 35,000 clones, roughly nine tenths seen once. This sample comprised PBMCs, obtained around atezolizumab (anti-PD-L1) treatment. Receptors were obtained from a woman aged 55-70 years with urothelial cancer.

This clone was seen more than once but under ten times. This chain uses TRBV6-5 with TRBJ1-3, with unresolved D. Germline CDR1 MNHEY, CDR2 SVGAGI. This CDR3 comprises 15 residues. Trimming removed 7 bases at V and 0 bases at J, with 13 bases between. CDR3: CASTQDWNSGNTIYF. The CDR3 DNA follows: TGTGCCAGCACCCAGGACTGGAACTCTGGAAACACCATATATTTT.

This sequence joins TRBV14 and TRBJ2-7; weak D call: TRBD2 (8 bases). CDR1 is SGHDN and CDR2 is FVKESK in the germline V gene. Trimming removed 7 bases from V and 1 base from J, with 26 bases in between. This CDR3 contains 18 residues. CDR3 nucleotides: TGTGCCAGCATCACAAAGGGGCCGGGGGGGGACAGTTCCTACGAGCAGTACTTC. Translation gives CASITKGPGGDSSYEQYF. Supplemented by reference TRBV14 and TRBJ2-7, the full variable domain reads EAGVTQFPSHSVIEKGQTVTLRCDPISGHDNLYWYRRVMGKEIKFLLHFVKESKQDESGMPNNRFLAERTGGTYSTLKVQPAELEDSGVYFCASITKGPGGDSSYEQYFGPGTRLTVT.

V gene TRBV6-8 combines with J gene TRBJ2-7; 8 bases map to TRBD2. Per the germline V gene, CDR1 is MNHGY and CDR2 is SAAAGT. V lost 2 bases, J lost 4 bases, and 16 bases stayed unmatched. The length of the CDR3 is 18 residues. The CDR3 coding sequence is TGTGCCAGCAGTTACGGCGGGCTAGCGGGTGTTCTGTCGTACGAGCAGTACTTC. Residues: CASSYGGLAGVLSYEQYF.

The gene calls are TRBV28 and TRBJ2-7; perhaps TRBD2 as D (6 bases). CDR3 length: 16 residues. The germline V gene has CDR1 MDHEN and CDR2 SYDVKM. Trimming shortened V by 5 bases and J by 0 bases, and 17 bases separated the two germline ends. CDR3 loop: CASSPSAGTLSYEQYF. The CDR3 DNA reads as TGTGCCAGCAGTCCTTCGGCCGGGACTCTCTCCTACGAGCAGTACTTC.

The chain combines TRBV29-1 with TRBJ2-2, with a weak D call TRBD1 (6 bases). This CDR3 is built from 12 residues. Trimming took 4 bases from V and 7 from J, leaving 10 bases between them. Germline V gene lookup returns CDR1 SQVTM and CDR2 ANQGSEA. CDR3 sequence reads: CSVGQGLGELFF. The CDR3 coding sequence is TGCAGCGTTGGCCAGGGGCTCGGGGAGCTGTTTTTT.

The gene calls are TRBV7-3 and TRBJ2-7; 11 nucleotides match TRBD2. The CDR3 length is 16 residues. V was clipped by 2 bases and J by 7 bases; unmatched bases: 10. Germline values: CDR1 SGHTA, CDR2 FQGTGA. The CDR3 here is CASSLHASGRTEEQYF. Written as DNA, the CDR3 is TGTGCCAGCAGCTTACACGCTAGCGGGAGGACAGAAGAGCAGTACTTC. Filled out from reference TRBV7-3 and TRBJ2-7, the complete variable domain reads GAGVSQTPSNKVTEKGKYVELRCDPISGHTALYWYRQSLGQGPEFLIYFQGTGAADDSGLPNDRFFAVRPEGSVSTLKIQRTERGDSAVYLCASSLHASGRTEEQYFGPGTRLTVT.

The chain recombines TRBV28 with TRBJ1-2; D is possibly TRBD1 (5 bases). Germline-derived CDR1 and CDR2 are MDHEN and SYDVKM. The CDR3 loop spans 14 amino acids. V lost 4 bases and J 2 bases, leaving 11 bases between the germline ends. CDR3 amino acids: CASSSDRANYGYTF. CDR3 in DNA: TGTGCCAGCAGTTCCGACAGAGCGAACTATGGCTACACCTTC.

This clone occurred a few times. This CDR3 is CASSQVSTLEGYTF. The CDR3 DNA follows: TGTGCCAGCAGCCAGGTCTCTACCCTCGAGGGCTACACCTTC. The chain carries TRBV14 and TRBJ1-2; no firm D call. Per the germline V gene, CDR1 is SGHDN and CDR2 is FVKESK. This CDR3 spans 14 amino acids. Trimming pared 3 bases from V and 8 bases from J, leaving 16 bases between. The whole variable domain, remainder taken from reference TRBV14 and TRBJ1-2, is EAGVTQFPSHSVIEKGQTVTLRCDPISGHDNLYWYRRVMGKEIKFLLHFVKESKQDESGMPNNRFLAERTGGTYSTLKVQPAELEDSGVYFCASSQVSTLEGYTFGSGTRLTVV.

This sequence joins TRBV5-1 and TRBJ1-1, with D perhaps TRBD1 (5 bases). The ends were cut back, 4 bases at V and 0 bases at J, with 7 bases in the middle. The CDR3 is 13 residues long. Germline V gives CDR1 SGHRS, CDR2 YFSETQ. CDR3: CASSLTVNTEAFF. The CDR3, as DNA: TGCGCCAGCAGCCTGACAGTGAACACTGAAGCTTTCTTT. The full variable domain, in which reference TRBV5-1 and TRBJ1-1 provide the parts outside the CDR3, is KAGVTQTPRYLIKTRGQQVTLSCSPISGHRSVSWYQQTPGQGLQFLFEYFSETQRNKGNFPGRFSGRQFSNSRSEMNVSTLELGDSALYLCASSLTVNTEAFFGQGTRLTVV.

V and J are TRBV30 and TRBJ1-2, with 7 bases aligning to TRBD1. This CDR3 spans 15 amino acids. CDR1 is GTSNPN, CDR2 SVGIG, per germline (reference sequence). J lost 7 bases, V lost 0 bases, and 11 bases had no gene match. CDR3 nucleotide sequence: TGTGCCTGGAGTGTTTCGACAGGGCGTTGGGTTGGCTACACCTTC. Amino acid sequence: CAWSVSTGRWVGYTF.

This clone appeared once. This chain connects TRBV11-2 to TRBJ2-1; 13 bases map to TRBD2. This CDR3 is built from 17 residues. Per germline, CDR1 SGHAT and CDR2 FQNNGV. V lost 2 bases and J lost 7; bases outside the gene matches: 8. Here the CDR3 reads CASSLSARTSGSNEQFF. CDR3 sequence (DNA): TGTGCCAGCAGCTTAAGTGCTAGGACTAGCGGGAGTAATGAGCAGTTCTTC.

J is TRBJ2-7 and V is TRBV5-1; D is perhaps TRBD1 (6 bases). Trimming stripped 3 bases from V and 0 bases from J, with 10 bases between. The CDR3 is 14 amino acids. Per the germline V gene, CDR1 is SGHRS and CDR2 is YFSETQ. Written as DNA, the CDR3 is TGCGCCAGCAGCTCATCGGACAGCTCCTACGAGCAGTACTTC. This sequence encodes CASSSSDSSYEQYF.

The V call is TRBV19, the J call TRBJ2-7, with TRBD1 identical over 8 bases. The CDR3 has 15 residues. With 3 bases clipped from V and 4 bases from J, the junction kept 8 bases outside the gene matches. Germline lookup yields CDR1 LNHDA and CDR2 SQIVND (reference sequence). CDR3 nucleotides: TGTGCCAGTAGTATTCGACAGGGGACAAGGTACGAGCAGTACTTC. It translates to CASSIRQGTRYEQYF.

The chain combines TRBV28 with TRBJ2-1, with TRBD1 identical over 9 bases. Germline assignment: CDR1 MDHEN and CDR2 SYDVKM. CDR3 size: 14 residues. J was trimmed by 3 bases and V by 4 bases; bases with no gene match: 1. The CDR3 loop is CASSWGQGYNEQFF. The CDR3 nucleotides are TGTGCCAGCAGTTGGGGACAGGGCTACAATGAGCAGTTCTTC.

The V and J genes are TRBV11-2 and TRBJ1-1; 10 nucleotides match TRBD1. CDR3 length: 17 residues. V was pared by 4 bases and J by 7 bases, with 15 bases of the junction left unmatched. Germline V gene data show CDR1 as SGHAT and CDR2 as FQNNGV. DNA of the CDR3: TGTGCCAGCAGCTCCCTAAGGGGGGACAGGGGTAATTATGAAGCTTTCTTT. Amino acids: CASSSLRGDRGNYEAFF.

The chain uses TRBV9 and TRBJ2-7; TRBD2 agrees at 9 bases. The CDR3 spans 16 residues. CDR1 is SGDLS, CDR2 YYNGEE, per germline. V shed 4 bases and J 7 bases; nucleotides not matched to a gene: 15. The CDR3 protein is CASSPSEAGGYGEQYF. The CDR3 DNA follows: TGTGCCAGCAGCCCCTCAGAGGCGGGAGGGTATGGAGAGCAGTACTTC.

The gene calls are TRBV4-2 and TRBJ1-5, with TRBD1 matching over 9 bases. Germline loops: CDR1 LGHNA, CDR2 YNFKEQ. The CDR3 has 15 amino acids. The trim removed 4 bases at V and 5 bases at J, leaving 6 bases unmatched. The CDR3 DNA reads TGTGCCAGCAGCCGGGGACAGGGAAATGATCAGCCCCAGCATTTT. This sequence encodes CASSRGQGNDQPQHF.

The CDR3 loop reads CASGLSASGENLRFPDTQYF. The CDR3 nucleotides read TGTGCTAGTGGTTTGTCCGCTAGCGGGGAGAATTTAAGGTTTCCAGATACGCAGTATTTT. This chain links TRBV12-5 with TRBJ2-3; 9 bases agree with TRBD2. Trimming at V came to 2 bases and at J to 4 bases, leaving 19 bases not matched to a gene. Germline loops: CDR1 LGHNT, CDR2 FRNRAP. The CDR3 contains 20 residues.

The genes are TRBV28 and TRBJ1-1; D may be TRBD1 (6 bases). The CDR3 consists of 15 residues. V was shortened by 4 bases and J by 0 bases, with 12 bases between the two germline ends. Germline loops: CDR1 MDHEN, CDR2 SYDVKM. CDR3 DNA sequence: TGTGCCAGCAGTTATGGGGGCCACATGAACACTGAAGCTTTCTTT. It codes for CASSYGGHMNTEAFF.

The CDR3 region is CASSYGGSLQETQYF. In DNA form, the CDR3 reads TGCGCCAGCAGCTACGGGGGGAGCCTTCAAGAGACCCAGTACTTC. J is TRBJ2-5 and V is TRBV5-1; 7 bases map to TRBD2. The CDR3 is made up of 15 amino acids. Germline CDR1 SGHRS, CDR2 YFSETQ. J gave up 2 bases and V 3 bases, and 7 bases lay outside the gene matches.

The sample holds one count of this clone. The V call is TRBV9, the J call TRBJ2-2; D is ambiguous. Germline CDR1 is SGDLS and CDR2 is YYNGEE. The CDR3 length is 15 residues. V lost 0 bases to trimming and J lost 5 bases, with 11 bases between them. This CDR3 reads CASSVGAERTGELFF. DNA for the CDR3: TGTGCCAGCAGCGTAGGGGCAGAAAGGACCGGGGAGCTGTTTTTT.

The rearrangement links TRBV11-2 to TRBJ2-1; D not resolved. Germline CDR1 reads SGHAT; CDR2 reads FQNNGV. This CDR3 is built from 14 residues. Trimming stripped 3 bases from V and 3 bases from J, with 9 bases between. CDR3 in DNA: TGTGCCAGCAGCTTTGAGTTCAACTACAATGAGCAGTTCTTC. Its translation: CASSFEFNYNEQFF.

The J gene is TRBJ1-1, the V gene TRBV4-3; TRBD1 matches at 10 bases. CDR1 LGHNA and CDR2 YSLEER come from the germline V gene. The ends lost 2 bases at V and 1 base at J; junction bases unmatched: 10. The CDR3 is 18 amino acids. CDR3 DNA sequence: TGCGCCAGCAGCCAACTAGCGGGACAGGGGATTGGGAACACTGAAGCTTTCTTT. This codes for CASSQLAGQGIGNTEAFF.